This T cell receptor beta chain originates from a study of blood T cells in healthy people across ages (dated by TCRdb to the mid-2010s). A note on the overall study: In model experiments, template switching captured roughly one uniquely barcoded TCR beta cDNA molecule for every two T cells. The study measured age-related changes in TCR beta repertoire diversity using deep sequencing normalized with unique cDNA molecular identifiers. The donors were divided into four age groups: young (average around 17 years), middle-aged (over 35), aged (approximately 64) and long-lived (about 80). Donors of different ages were randomly distributed across sequencing lanes to avoid experimental bias. The study analyzed two additional independent replicas of 1 million unique cDNA reads from the same blood draw for two donors, one aged 18 to 29 and one aged 80 or older.

Library prep was done by 5' RACE. For sequencing, an Illumina HiSeq 2500 was employed. A second PCR of about 7 to 12 cycles was run with a J-beta primer mix and a sample-barcoded 5' primer. A unique molecular identifier was introduced onto each TCR beta cDNA molecule by a template-switch 5' adaptor carrying 12 random nucleotides. Each sample yielded at least 3 million CDR3-containing paired-end reads. All of the RNA was converted into first-strand cDNA using the Mint cDNA synthesis kit, with a TRBC-specific oligonucleotide serving as the primer. Following uracil-DNA glycosylase treatment, a first 18-cycle PCR with universal primers M1SS and BC2_uni_R was performed on all cDNA. In the source study's methods: For normalization, 1 million high-quality reads were randomly selected from each sample, with every read carrying a distinct molecular identifier. Reads sharing molecular identifiers were discarded rather than binned into consensus sequences. MiTCR, run with a Q25 quality threshold and the strictest error-elimination algorithm, handled CDR3 identification, clonotype clustering and error correction. A nonparametric unseen species model using Euler transformation provided a lower-bound estimate of total TCR beta diversity. TCRdb's own reprocessing of the public reads used fastp at Q25 and MiXCR and kept productive beta chains. Each entry is one CDR3 protein sequence, shown with its most common DNA and genes. TCRdb, not the authors, supplied the V and J calls. The sample contains 550,000 to 700,000 distinct CDR3 sequences, approximately 30% of them found a single time. About a fifth of the sample belongs to the ten largest clones.

Points the paper makes about the study in general: As age increased, observed TCR beta diversity per million T cells dropped in a roughly linear way, and a significant reduction was already evident by age about 36. Observed TCR beta diversity correlated strongly with the percentage of naive T cells measured by flow cytometry. Compared with the aged group, the long-lived group had more naive CD4+ T cells, fewer expanded clones and increased TCR diversity, suggesting age selection. Conclusive comparison of naive and antigen-experienced compartments was prevented by the profiling of bulk unsorted PBMCs. Because the CMV infection status of the donors was unknown, age-related changes in expanded clonotypes may potentially have been confounded. Estimates of total diversity from one million sequenced T cells were regarded as lower bounds and underestimates.

The roughly 37 donors, aged about 6 to 100 years, were systemically healthy Caucasian individuals from Russia. Each donor gave roughly 9 milliliters of peripheral blood, drawn into EDTA-treated Vacutainer tubes. Ficoll-Paque density-gradient centrifugation was used to isolate PBMCs, with at least 6.5 million per sample. Total RNA, at least 5.5 micrograms per sample, was extracted from PBMCs with Trizol reagent. The percentages of naive CD45RAhigh/CD27high T cells were determined by flow cytometry on a PBMC aliquot from every donor. V has 5 bases trimmed and J has 5 bases trimmed; junction bases matching no gene number 17. The CDR1 and CDR2 encoded by the germline V gene are SQVTM and ANQGSEA. Spanning cysteine to phenylalanine, the CDR3 consists of 18 amino acids. Left in the record is the CDR3 DNA by itself, 54 bases read in frame from the first base. This clonotype was counted between two and nine times. Its cognate antigen has yet to be identified. One base away there is no much larger clone; base qualities are not given.

Source material: blood. The chain employs TRBV29-1 and TRBJ2-1, and 11 junction bases match TRBD2. This receptor was obtained from a woman aged 70-85 years in good health. The DNA is as follows: TGCAGCGTTTGGCCCCCTAGCGGGGGGCCTCAAAATCACAATGAGCAGTTCTTC. It translates to CSVWPPSGGPQNHNEQFF.